The 5 T cell receptor beta chains in this list originate from one sample, sequenced in a study of circulating tumor DNA in untreated peripheral T-cell lymphoma (dated by TCRdb to the early 2020s). The method behind the library was the immunoSEQ multiplex PCR assay. TCRdb stores this immuneACCESS table with in-frame sequences only. Part of the clones is absent; in the studies checked, under half of the shortfall reflects unresolved V genes, and no reason is known for the rest. The sample includes 1,500 or so clones, with about three fifths observed a single time. The ten largest make up 66% of the sample. The sample taken for sequencing was tumor tissue. These receptors all come from a human donor with peripheral T-cell lymphoma.

This clone has just a few counts. The J gene is TRBJ2-7, the V gene TRBV19; 10 nucleotides align to TRBD2. J gave up 1 base and V 6 bases, and 3 bases lay outside the gene matches. Germline CDR1 is LNHDA and CDR2 is SQIVND (reference sequence). The CDR3 has 14 amino acids. CDR3 bases: TGTGCCAGTAGAAGGACTAGCGGATCCTACGAGCAGTACTTC. It yields the protein CASRRTSGSYEQYF.

V gene TRBV22-1 combines with J gene TRBJ2-7; TRBD1, the table's D call, lacks a check against the DNA. TRBV22-1 is labeled a pseudogene. The CDR3 covers 14 residues. CDR3 protein: CASSFGDRVHEQYF. DNA for the CDR3: TGTGCCAGCAGTTTTGGGGACAGGGTCCACGAGCAGTACTTC.

This clone turned up a few times. The rearrangement uses TRBV11-3 and TRBJ2-7; D gene ambiguous. V shed 5 bases and J shed 0 bases, with 14 bases lying between them. This CDR3 comprises 15 residues. Germline assignment: CDR1 SGHNT and CDR2 YENEEA. The CDR3: CASSPGSGSSYEQYF. The CDR3, as DNA: TGTGCCAGCAGCCCAGGTTCCGGTAGCTCCTACGAGCAGTACTTC.

The table lists this clone with a few counts. CDR3 nucleotide sequence: TGTGCCAGCTCACCAGGGACAGGACTCCGCGGGGAGCTGTTTTTT. As protein: CASSPGTGLRGELFF. The chain links TRBV18 to TRBJ2-2, with 8 positions matching TRBD1. The junction had 6 bases not matched to a gene; V was cut back by 2 bases and J by 7 bases. CDR1 and CDR2 from the germline V gene are KGHSH and LQKENI. The CDR3 is made up of 15 amino acids.

The chain employs TRBV19 and TRBJ1-4, with 7 bases identical to TRBD1. The CDR3 spans 15 residues. V shed 5 bases and J 4 bases; nucleotides not matched to a gene: 7. CDR1 is LNHDA, CDR2 SQIVND, per germline (reference sequence). The CDR3 spells CASSGQGGLNEKLFF. CDR3 nucleotides: TGTGCCAGTAGTGGCCAGGGGGGACTTAATGAAAAACTGTTTTTT.